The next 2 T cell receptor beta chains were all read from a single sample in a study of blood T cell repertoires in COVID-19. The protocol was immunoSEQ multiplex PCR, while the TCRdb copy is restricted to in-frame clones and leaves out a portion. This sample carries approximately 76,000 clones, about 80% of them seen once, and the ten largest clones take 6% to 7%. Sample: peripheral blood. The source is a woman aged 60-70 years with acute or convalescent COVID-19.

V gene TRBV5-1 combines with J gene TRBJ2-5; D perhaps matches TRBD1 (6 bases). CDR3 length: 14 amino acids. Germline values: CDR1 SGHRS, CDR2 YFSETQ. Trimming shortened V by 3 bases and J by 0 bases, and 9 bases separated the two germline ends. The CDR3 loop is CASSSRGNQETQYF. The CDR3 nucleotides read TGCGCCAGCAGCTCCAGGGGTAACCAAGAGACCCAGTACTTC.

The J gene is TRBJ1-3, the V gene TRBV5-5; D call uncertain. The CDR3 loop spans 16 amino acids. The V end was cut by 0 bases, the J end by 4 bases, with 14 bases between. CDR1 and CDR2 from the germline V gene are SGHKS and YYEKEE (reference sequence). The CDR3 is CASSLGNSVGGNTIYF. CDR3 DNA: TGTGCCAGCAGCTTGGGAAATAGCGTGGGAGGAAACACCATATATTTT.